The entry below gives a single TCR beta chain sequence along with its context. Its cognate antigen is unknown. This specimen belongs to a study of blood T cells in healthy people across ages. Background on the study: When template switching was applied, about one barcoded beta molecule was captured per two T cells. General study points: Diversity of TCR beta per million T cells declined in a roughly linear way with age. PBMCs that were unsorted prevented a conclusive naive versus antigen-experienced comparison.

There are 14 residues in the CDR3. Trimming took 3 bases from V and 2 from J, leaving 11 bases between them. CDR1 and CDR2 (germline): LNHNV, YYDKDF (reference sequence). A J-beta primer mix and a sample-barcoded 5' primer were used in a second PCR of about 7 to 12 cycles. Every cDNA molecule carried a tag from a template-switch adaptor bearing 12 random nucleotides. Via MiXCR, TCRdb re-called the 5' RACE reads, giving one row per CDR3 protein. The profile shows about 290,000 distinct CDR3 sequences, roughly a quarter of them singletons. This chain joins TRBV15 and TRBJ2-7; D gene ambiguous. Material for sequencing was blood. The sequence was obtained from a woman between 65 and 79 years old in good health. The CDR3: CATSSGRGTYEQYF. CDR3 DNA: TGTGCCACCAGCAGTGGCCGTGGGACCTACGAGCAGTACTTC.